Following are 7 T cell receptor beta chains from one sample sequenced in a study of blood T cell repertoires in COVID-19. The assay was immunoSEQ multiplex PCR, and TCRdb's table has in-frame clones only and misses some. The sample shows 15,000 to 25,000 clones, around nine tenths of them seen only once. The sample comprised peripheral blood. The receptors were gathered from a human donor in a cohort sampled during active COVID-19.

This chain uses TRBV9 with TRBJ2-2, with TRBD2 matching 9 bases. V dropped 0 bases and J dropped 4; count of bases not matched to a gene: 7. CDR1 and CDR2 (germline): SGDLS, YYNGEE. The CDR3 is 17 residues long. In DNA, the CDR3 is TGTGCCAGCAGCGTAGTGAGCCGAGCGGGGGGCACCGGGGAGCTGTTTTTT. This codes for CASSVVSRAGGTGELFF.

The chain uses TRBV5-4 and TRBJ1-4; D is ambiguous. This CDR3 is 14 amino acids long. The V and J ends lost 2 bases and 0 bases respectively, with 5 bases between them. Germline V gene data show CDR1 as SGHNT and CDR2 as YYREEE (reference sequence). CDR3 in amino acids: CASSFSATNEKLFF. In nucleotides, the CDR3 is TGTGCCAGCAGCTTCAGTGCAACTAATGAAAAACTGTTTTTT.

The chain is built from TRBV30 and TRBJ2-2; weak D call: TRBD1 (7 bases). This CDR3 region has 18 residues. V was trimmed by 1 base and J by 0 bases, leaving 18 bases between them. Germline values: CDR1 GTSNPN, CDR2 SVGIG (reference sequence). CDR3 region: CAWSGVTRGAPNTGELFF. The DNA of the CDR3 is TGTGCCTGGAGTGGAGTTACCAGGGGGGCCCCGAACACCGGGGAGCTGTTTTTT.

This chain connects TRBV7-3 to TRBJ1-1; D is undetermined. From germline, CDR1 is SGHTA and CDR2 FQGTGA. Trimming pared 0 bases from V and 2 bases from J, leaving 4 bases between. The CDR3 is 13 amino acids. DNA for the CDR3: TGTGCCAGCAGCTTAACGGCAAACACTGAAGCTTTCTTT. It encodes CASSLTANTEAFF.

The chain links TRBV11-3 to TRBJ2-1, with D possibly TRBD2 on 6 matching bases. V shed 2 bases and J shed 5 bases, with 7 bases lying between them. Germline CDR1 is SGHNT and CDR2 is YENEEA. The CDR3 is 13 residues long. Here the CDR3 DNA reads TGTGCCAGCAGCTTATTAGCGGACAATGAGCAGTTCTTC. Residues: CASSLLADNEQFF.

The V call is TRBV4-2, the J call TRBJ2-1, with TRBD2 matching over 16 bases. Per germline, CDR1 LGHNA and CDR2 YNFKEQ. The CDR3 has 18 amino acids. J was trimmed by 1 base and V by 4 bases; bases with no gene match: 4. CDR3 residues: CASSPGTSGGGSYNEQFF. In DNA form, the CDR3 reads TGTGCCAGCAGCCCTGGGACTAGCGGGGGGGGATCCTACAATGAGCAGTTCTTC.

The rearrangement uses TRBV5-1 and TRBJ1-2; TRBD1 is a possible D gene (6 bases). This CDR3 has 17 residues. Germline assignment: CDR1 SGHRS and CDR2 YFSETQ. The V end was cut by 5 bases, the J end by 6 bases, with 26 bases between. DNA of the CDR3: TGCGCCAGCAGAAAGGGGACAAATACTCCCCGTGAGGATGGCTACACCTTC. This sequence encodes CASRKGTNTPREDGYTF.